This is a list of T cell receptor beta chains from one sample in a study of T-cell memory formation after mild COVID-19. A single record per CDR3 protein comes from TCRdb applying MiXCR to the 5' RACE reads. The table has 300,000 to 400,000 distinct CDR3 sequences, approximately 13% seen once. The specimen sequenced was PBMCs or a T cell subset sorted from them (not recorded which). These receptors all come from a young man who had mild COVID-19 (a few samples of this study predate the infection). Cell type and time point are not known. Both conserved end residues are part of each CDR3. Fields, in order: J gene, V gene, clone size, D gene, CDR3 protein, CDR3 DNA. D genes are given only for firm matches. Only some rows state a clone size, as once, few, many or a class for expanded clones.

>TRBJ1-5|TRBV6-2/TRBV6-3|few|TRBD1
CASSNPDGQGRNF
TGTGCCAGCAGTAATCCCGACGGACAGGGGAGGAATTTT
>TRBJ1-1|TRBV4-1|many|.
CASSQGEGREAFF
TGCGCCAGCAGCCAAGGGGAGGGAAGGGAAGCTTTCTTT
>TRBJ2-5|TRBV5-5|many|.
CAASRTAGETQYF
TGTGCCGCATCCAGGACAGCGGGAGAGACCCAGTACTTC
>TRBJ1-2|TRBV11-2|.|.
CASSARRSSSDGYTF
TGTGCCAGCAGCGCCCGACGGAGCTCATCCGATGGCTACACCTTC
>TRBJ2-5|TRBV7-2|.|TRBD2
CASRTGGPSETQYF
TGTGCCAGCAGGACGGGGGGGCCGAGCGAGACCCAGTACTTC
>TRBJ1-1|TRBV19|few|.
CATSTFLPGNTEAFF
TGTGCCACCTCGACCTTTTTACCCGGGAACACTGAAGCTTTCTTT
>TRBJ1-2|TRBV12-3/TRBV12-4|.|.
CAVLHLINRFSNYGYTF
TGTGCCGTCCTCCATCTAATTAACAGATTTTCTAACTATGGCTACACCTTC
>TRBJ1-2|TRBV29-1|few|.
CSVEGPDRTNYGYTF
TGCAGCGTTGAAGGGCCGGACAGAACTAACTATGGCTACACCTTC
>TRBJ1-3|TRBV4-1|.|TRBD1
CASSHPGQASGNTIYF
TGCGCCAGCAGCCATCCCGGACAGGCCTCGGGAAACACCATATATTTT
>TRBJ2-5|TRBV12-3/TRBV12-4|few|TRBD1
CASNTGQGDKTQYF
TGTGCCAGCAACACTGGACAGGGAGATAAGACCCAGTACTTC
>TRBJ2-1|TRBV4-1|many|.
CASSQGPGAWEQFF
TGCGCCAGCAGCCAAGGCCCCGGTGCGTGGGAGCAGTTCTTC
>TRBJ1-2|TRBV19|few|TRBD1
CASSPRQGGYTF
TGTGCCAGTAGTCCACGACAGGGGGGCTACACCTTC
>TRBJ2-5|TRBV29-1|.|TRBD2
CSSLASGGRGTQYF
TGCAGCTCGCTCGCTAGCGGGGGCCGTGGGACCCAGTACTTC
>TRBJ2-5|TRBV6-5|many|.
CASSYGAGTQYF
TGTGCCAGCAGTTACGGTGCGGGGACCCAGTACTTC
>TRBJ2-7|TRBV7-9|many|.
CASSLGGAAYEQYF
TGTGCCAGCAGCTTAGGGGGGGCCGCCTACGAGCAGTACTTC
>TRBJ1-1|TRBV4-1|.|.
CASSQETRVAGTEAFF
TGCGCCAGCAGCCAAGAGACTAGGGTGGCGGGCACTGAAGCTTTCTTT
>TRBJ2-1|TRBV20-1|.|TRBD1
CSARDPGGPGNNEQFF
TGCAGTGCTAGAGATCCAGGGGGCCCGGGCAACAATGAGCAGTTCTTC
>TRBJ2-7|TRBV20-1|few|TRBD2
CSARPTSGTSYEQYF
TGCAGTGCTAGACCCACTAGCGGGACCTCCTACGAGCAGTACTTC
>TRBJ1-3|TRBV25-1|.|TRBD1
CASSDSSDRDFF
TGTGCCAGCAGTGACTCTTCGGACAGGGATTTTTTT
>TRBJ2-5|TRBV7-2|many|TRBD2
CASSSAGTQETQYF
TGTGCCAGCAGCTCAGCGGGGACCCAAGAGACCCAGTACTTC
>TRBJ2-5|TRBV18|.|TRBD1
CASSPRDRASETQYF
TGTGCCAGCTCACCTCGGGACAGGGCCTCAGAGACCCAGTACTTC
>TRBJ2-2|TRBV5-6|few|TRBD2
CASSLVRGLVSTGELFF
TGTGCCAGCAGCTTGGTCCGCGGACTAGTCAGCACCGGGGAGCTGTTTTTT
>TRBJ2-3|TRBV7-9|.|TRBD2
CASSPHGTSGANTQYF
TGTGCCAGCAGCCCACACGGGACTAGCGGAGCGAATACGCAGTATTTT
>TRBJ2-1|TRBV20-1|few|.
CSANDGRGGDEQFF
TGCAGTGCAAACGACGGACGTGGCGGCGATGAGCAGTTCTTC
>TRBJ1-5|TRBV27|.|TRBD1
CASSSTTRQGGEPQHF
TGTGCCAGCAGTTCTACCACTCGACAGGGAGGGGAGCCCCAGCATTTT
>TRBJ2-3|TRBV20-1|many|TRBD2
CSAGQIGGGADTQYF
TGCAGTGCTGGACAGATCGGCGGGGGGGCAGATACGCAGTATTTT
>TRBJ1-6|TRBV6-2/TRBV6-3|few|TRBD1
CASTRRQGFSDSPLHF
TGTGCCAGCACCCGGAGACAGGGATTTAGCGATTCACCCCTCCACTTT
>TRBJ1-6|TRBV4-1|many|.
CASSHGSSYNSPLHF
TGCGCCAGCAGCCACGGGAGCTCCTATAATTCACCCCTCCACTTT
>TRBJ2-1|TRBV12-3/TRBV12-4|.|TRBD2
CASSSTAGDEQFF
TGTGCCAGCAGTTCTACAGCGGGGGATGAGCAGTTCTTC
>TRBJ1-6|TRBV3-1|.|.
CASSQTGGYLPLHF
TGTGCCAGCAGCCAAACCGGGGGCTATTTACCCCTCCACTTT
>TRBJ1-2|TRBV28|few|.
CASSRGGSYGYTF
TGTGCCAGCAGTCGGGGGGGGAGCTATGGCTACACCTTC
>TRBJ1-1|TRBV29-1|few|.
CSVGHQNTEAFF
TGCAGCGTTGGACACCAGAACACTGAAGCTTTCTTT
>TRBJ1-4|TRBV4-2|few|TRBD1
CASSQTGGKLFF
TGTGCCAGCAGCCAAACAGGGGGAAAACTGTTTTTT
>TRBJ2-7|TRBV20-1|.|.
CSARGDSHRYEQYF
TGCAGTGCTAGAGGGGACTCCCACCGCTACGAGCAGTACTTC
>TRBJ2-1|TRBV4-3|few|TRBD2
CASSQVVTSGGANEQFF
TGCGCCAGCAGCCAAGTAGTAACTAGCGGGGGGGCCAATGAGCAGTTCTTC
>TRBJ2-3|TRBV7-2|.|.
CASSLGWGPGEPQYF
TGTGCCAGCAGCTTAGGATGGGGCCCCGGAGAGCCGCAGTATTTT
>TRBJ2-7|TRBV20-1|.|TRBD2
CSARDHASGPYEQYF
TGCAGTGCTAGAGATCACGCTAGCGGGCCCTACGAGCAGTACTTC
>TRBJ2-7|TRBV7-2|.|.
CASTLQLGISYEQYF
TGTGCCAGCACCCTACAACTCGGAATCTCCTACGAGCAGTACTTC
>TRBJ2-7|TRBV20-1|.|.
CSAKHRQEQTYEQYF
TGCAGTGCTAAACACCGACAGGAACAAACCTACGAGCAGTACTTC
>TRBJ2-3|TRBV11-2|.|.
CASSSMADSTDTQYF
TGTGCCAGCAGCTCCATGGCAGACAGCACAGATACGCAGTATTTT
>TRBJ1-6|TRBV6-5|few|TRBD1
CASSVGQGHSPLHF
TGTGCCAGCAGCGTAGGACAGGGCCATTCACCCCTCCACTTT
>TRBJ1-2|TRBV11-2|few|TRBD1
CASSAGTGGDRYGYTF
TGTGCCAGCAGCGCCGGGACAGGGGGCGATCGGTATGGCTACACCTTC
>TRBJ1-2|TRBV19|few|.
CASSIGRNYGYTF
TGTGCCAGTAGTATTGGCCGGAACTATGGCTACACCTTC
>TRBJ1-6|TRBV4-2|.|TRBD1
CASSPEKGAAGSPLHF
TGTGCCAGCAGCCCCGAAAAGGGGGCGGCCGGTTCACCCCTCCACTTT
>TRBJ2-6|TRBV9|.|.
CASSDDPHASGANVLTF
TGTGCCAGCAGCGACGATCCCCACGCCTCTGGGGCCAACGTCCTGACTTTC
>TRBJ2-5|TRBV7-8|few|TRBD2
CASSWAGGETQYF
TGTGCCAGCAGCTGGGCGGGAGGGGAGACCCAGTACTTC
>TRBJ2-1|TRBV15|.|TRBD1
CATSSRDRGEQFF
TGTGCCACCAGCAGCCGGGACAGGGGTGAGCAGTTCTTC
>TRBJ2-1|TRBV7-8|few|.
CASSAPAGNYNEQFF
TGTGCCAGCAGCGCCCCGGCGGGGAACTACAATGAGCAGTTCTTC
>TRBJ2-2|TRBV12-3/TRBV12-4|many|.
CASSANRDYTGELFF
TGTGCCAGCAGTGCTAACCGGGACTACACCGGGGAGCTGTTTTTT
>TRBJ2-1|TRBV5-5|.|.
CASSRFTAPYNEQFF
TGTGCCAGCAGCCGATTTACGGCCCCCTACAATGAGCAGTTCTTC
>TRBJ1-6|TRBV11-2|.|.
CASSLRSSYNSPLHF
TGTGCCAGCAGCCTCCGGAGCTCCTATAATTCACCCCTCCACTTT
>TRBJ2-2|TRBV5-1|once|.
CASTPLAESNTGELFF
TGCGCCAGCACCCCTTTAGCGGAATCGAACACCGGGGAGCTGTTTTTT
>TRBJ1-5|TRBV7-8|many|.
CASSGRGDQPQHF
TGTGCCAGCAGCGGAAGGGGAGATCAGCCCCAGCATTTT
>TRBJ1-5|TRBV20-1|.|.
CSAKTTGTNQPQHF
TGCAGTGCTAAAACCACGGGTACCAATCAGCCCCAGCATTTT
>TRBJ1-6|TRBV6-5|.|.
CASSYSGLENSPLHF
TGTGCCAGCAGTTACTCGGGACTAGAGAATTCACCCCTCCACTTT
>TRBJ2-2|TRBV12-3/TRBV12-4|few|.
CASSDGLGFSTYLTMGPTGELFF
TGTGCCAGCAGCGACGGTCTGGGGTTTTCTACTTACCTTACAATGGGGCCCACCGGGGAGCTGTTTTTT
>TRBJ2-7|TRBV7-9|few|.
CASSTTGLRIYEQYF
TGTGCCAGCAGCACGACCGGACTGAGGATTTACGAGCAGTACTTC
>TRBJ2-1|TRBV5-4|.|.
CASSLISDNEQFF
TGTGCCAGCAGCTTGATCAGCGACAATGAGCAGTTCTTC